The clone carrying this T cell receptor beta chain showed up just a few times. Germline assignment: CDR1 SGHRS and CDR2 YFSETQ. Unmatched junction bases numbered 3, after V lost 4 bases and J lost 0 bases. There are 16 residues in the CDR3. This sample was included in a study of blood T cell repertoires in COVID-19. As processed by the authors: Amplification with reference gene primers provided the estimates of nucleated cell counts. The repertoire was sequenced with immunoSEQ multiplex PCR; TCRdb's copy has only in-frame clones and lacks some. That table gives V, J and clone size, and the DNA gave D and trimming. Among about 230,000 clones listed, 70% to 90% were seen once.

V is TRBV5-1 and J is TRBJ2-3; 12 nucleotides match TRBD2. Input material: peripheral blood. This receptor was obtained from a woman between 70 and 85 years old with active or convalescent COVID-19. CDR3 sequence: CASSGLAGLSTDTQYF. The CDR3 nucleotides read TGCGCCAGCAGCGGACTAGCGGGACTTAGCACAGATACGCAGTATTTT.